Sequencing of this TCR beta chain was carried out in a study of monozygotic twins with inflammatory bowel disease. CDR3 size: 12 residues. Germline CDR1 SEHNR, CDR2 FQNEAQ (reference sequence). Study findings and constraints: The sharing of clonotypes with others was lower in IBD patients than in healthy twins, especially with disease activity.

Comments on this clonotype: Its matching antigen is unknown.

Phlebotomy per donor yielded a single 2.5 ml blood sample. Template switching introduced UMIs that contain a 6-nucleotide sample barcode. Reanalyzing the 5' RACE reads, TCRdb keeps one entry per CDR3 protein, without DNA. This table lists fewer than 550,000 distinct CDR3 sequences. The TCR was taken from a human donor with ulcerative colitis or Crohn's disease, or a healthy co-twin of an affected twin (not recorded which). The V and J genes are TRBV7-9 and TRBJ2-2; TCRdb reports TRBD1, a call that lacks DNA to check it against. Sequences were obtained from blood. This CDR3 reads CASSETGGELFF.